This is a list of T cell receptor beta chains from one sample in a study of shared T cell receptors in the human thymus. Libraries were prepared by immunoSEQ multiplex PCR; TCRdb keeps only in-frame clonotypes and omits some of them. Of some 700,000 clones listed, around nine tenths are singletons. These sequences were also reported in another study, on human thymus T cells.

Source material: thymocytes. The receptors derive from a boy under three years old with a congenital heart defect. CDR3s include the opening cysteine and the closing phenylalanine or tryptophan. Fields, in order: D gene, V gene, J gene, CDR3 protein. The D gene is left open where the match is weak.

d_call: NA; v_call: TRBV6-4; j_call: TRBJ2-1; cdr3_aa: CASSGTGGGPYNEQFF
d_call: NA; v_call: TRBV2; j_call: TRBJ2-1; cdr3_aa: CAPDGGRGESYNEQFF
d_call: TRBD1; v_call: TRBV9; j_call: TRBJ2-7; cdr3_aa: CASSVATGGPSYEQYF
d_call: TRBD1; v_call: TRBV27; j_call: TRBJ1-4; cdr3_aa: CASSLSGGEKLFF
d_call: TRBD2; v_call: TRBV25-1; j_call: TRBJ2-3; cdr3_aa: CASSEGGRVRTDTQYF
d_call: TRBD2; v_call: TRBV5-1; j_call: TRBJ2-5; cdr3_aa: CASSPQTTGTKETQYF
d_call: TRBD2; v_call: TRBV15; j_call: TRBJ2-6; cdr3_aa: CATSRGGVRGGVVRENWANVLTF
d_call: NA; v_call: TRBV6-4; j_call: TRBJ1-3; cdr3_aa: CASSQGRGRDGGDTIYF
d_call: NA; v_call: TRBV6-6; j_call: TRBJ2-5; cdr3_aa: CASSYCGGTRETQYF
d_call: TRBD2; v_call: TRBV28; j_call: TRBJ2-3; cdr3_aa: CASSLASGSPSTDTQYF
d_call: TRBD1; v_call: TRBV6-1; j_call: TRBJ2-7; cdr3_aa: CASSDGQRTGEVGEQYF
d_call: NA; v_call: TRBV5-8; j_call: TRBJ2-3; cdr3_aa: CASTPRVVIDTQYF
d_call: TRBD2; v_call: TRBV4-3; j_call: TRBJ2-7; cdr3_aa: CASSQDQVGTSRAYYEQYF
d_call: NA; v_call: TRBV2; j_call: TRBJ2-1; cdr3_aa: CASSAPLARNNEQFF
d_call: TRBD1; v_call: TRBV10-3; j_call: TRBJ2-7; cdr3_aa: CAISADRAGSYEQYF
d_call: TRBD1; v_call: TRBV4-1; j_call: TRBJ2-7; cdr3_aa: CASSRSRETGEYEQYF
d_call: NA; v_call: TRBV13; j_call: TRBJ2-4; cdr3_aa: CASRPEPGNIQYF
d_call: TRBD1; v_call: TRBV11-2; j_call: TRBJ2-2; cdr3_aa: CASSPKTWTGETGELFF
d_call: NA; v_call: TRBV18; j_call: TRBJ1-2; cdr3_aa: CASSGRGLYGYTF
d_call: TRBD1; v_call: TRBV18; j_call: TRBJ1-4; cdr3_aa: CASSLTGTGVLSTNEKLFF
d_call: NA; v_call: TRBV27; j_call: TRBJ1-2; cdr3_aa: CASSPPGDGVYGYTF
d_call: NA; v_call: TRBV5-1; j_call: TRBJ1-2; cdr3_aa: CASSLSGSPHGYTF
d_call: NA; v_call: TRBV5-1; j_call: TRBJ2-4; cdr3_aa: CASSLSKSKNIQYF